Below, 24 T cell receptor beta chains from the same sample are listed, as sequenced in a study of Graves' ophthalmopathy and Graves' hyperthyroidism. RNA transcripts yielded amplified TCR beta CDR3 regions. A first-round RT-PCR used HTBI primers, followed by a second-round multiplex PCR. TCRdb analysed the multiplex PCR reads with MiXCR anew, one entry per CDR3 protein. The table lists about 400,000 distinct CDR3 sequences, roughly 18% of them singletons. Sequenced input: peripheral blood. The receptors here all came from a woman aged 18-29 years with Graves' ophthalmopathy.

This clonotype was seen many times. This rearrangement joins TRBV6-2 or TRBV6-3 to TRBJ1-1; TRBD1 aligns across 9 bases. Germline values: CDR1 MNHEY, CDR2 SVGEGT. This CDR3 is built from 19 residues. J was trimmed by 6 bases and V by 2 bases; bases with no gene match: 19. The CDR3 reads CASSYDFPGQGRSRSEAFF. Here the CDR3 DNA reads TGTGCCAGCAGTTACGACTTCCCGGGACAGGGACGGAGCCGATCTGAAGCTTTCTTT.

In DNA form, the CDR3 reads TGTGCCAGCAGTACCATCTCGGCTAGCGGGAGGGTCGTCTACGAGCAGTACTTC. Translated, it gives CASSTISASGRVVYEQYF. This chain links TRBV27 with TRBJ2-7, with 12 bases fitting TRBD2. This CDR3 spans 18 amino acids. Germline lookup yields CDR1 MNHEY and CDR2 SMNVEV (reference sequence). Losses at the gene ends were 5 bases for V and 3 bases for J; bases not matched to a gene: 14.

The sample holds many counts of this clonotype. V is TRBV6-2 or TRBV6-3 and J is TRBJ1-5, with D uncertain. Germline-derived CDR1 and CDR2 are MNHEY and SVGEGT. The CDR3 is 15 amino acids. Trimming stripped 4 bases from V and 7 bases from J, with 17 bases between. In DNA, the CDR3 is TGTGCCAGCAGTTTCGCGGGAGGGAGTGAACAGCCCCAGCATTTT. Encoded protein: CASSFAGGSEQPQHF.

In its sample, this clonotype was seen many times. The rearrangement links TRBV20-1 to TRBJ2-7; 7 bases fit TRBD1. This CDR3 is 12 amino acids long. CDR1 and CDR2 (germline): DFQATT, SNEGSKA (reference sequence). With V trimmed by 6 bases and J by 1 base, 3 bases remained unmatched. CDR3 sequence: CSAVDRSYEQYF. Written as DNA, the CDR3 is TGCAGTGCCGTGGACAGGTCCTACGAGCAGTACTTC.

This clonotype came up many times. The chain couples TRBV6-2 or TRBV6-3 to TRBJ1-3, with D hard to call. This CDR3 contains 15 residues. Looked up from germline, CDR1 is MNHEY and CDR2 is SVGEGT. V was trimmed by 2 bases and J by 6 bases, leaving 14 bases between them. In DNA, the CDR3 is TGTGCCAGCAGTTACGGGCTCGCTACTGAAAACACCATATATTTT. This translates into CASSYGLATENTIYF.

About this clonotype itself: One junction end does not reproduce the germline sequence, and a read error may be involved. The V call is TRBV18, the J call TRBJ1-3; D not certain. The CDR3 runs to 15 residues. CDR1 is KGHSH, CDR2 LQKENI, per germline. The CDR3 nucleotides are TGTGCCAGCTCACAAAACCGGGCCGGCCTCAACACCTTATATTTT. Its protein is CASSQNRAGLNTLYF. Full variable domain (missing parts from reference TRBV18 and TRBJ1-3): NAGVMQNPRHLVRRRGQEARLRCSPMKGHSHVYWYRQLPEEGLKFMVYLQKENIIDESGMPKERFSAEFPKEGPSILRIQQVVRGDSAAYFCASSQNRAGLNTLYFGEGSWLTVV.

There are many counts of this clonotype. This chain connects TRBV4-3 to TRBJ1-6; D ambiguous. The CDR3 has 14 residues. The V and J ends lost 1 base and 6 bases respectively, with 7 bases between them. CDR1 and CDR2 from the germline V gene are LGHNA and YSLEER. For the CDR3, the DNA is TGCGCCAGCAGCCAAGGGGCGGCTAATTCACCCCTCCACTTT. This codes for CASSQGAANSPLHF.

The chain carries TRBV10-3 and TRBJ2-7; no clear D. This CDR3 has 11 amino acids. Germline CDR1 and CDR2: ENHRY and SYGVKD. V lost 7 bases and J lost 5, with 9 bases in between. This chain's CDR3 is CAIKDVDEQYF. In DNA, the CDR3 is TGTGCCATCAAGGACGTTGACGAGCAGTACTTC.

This clonotype was seen many times. The chain has TRBV4-3 and TRBJ1-6, with D unresolved. This CDR3 spans 14 amino acids. Germline V gene lookup returns CDR1 LGHNA and CDR2 YSLEER. V was pared by 3 bases and J by 9 bases, with 12 bases between. The CDR3 coding sequence is TGCGCCAGCAGCCAGGCCGGTCCTAGTTCACCCCTCCACTTT. Its protein is CASSQAGPSSPLHF.

This clonotype was seen many times. The chain links TRBV15 to TRBJ2-7, with unresolved D. The V gene lost 0 bases and the J gene lost 1 base, with 7 bases spanning the gap. CDR3 size: 14 residues. Germline assignment: CDR1 LNHNV and CDR2 YYDKDF (reference sequence). The CDR3 loop is CATSRDLGSYEQYF. The DNA of the CDR3 is TGTGCCACCAGCAGAGATTTAGGGTCCTACGAGCAGTACTTC.

The sample holds many counts of this clonotype. The chain has TRBV30 and TRBJ1-1; 7 positions match TRBD1. CDR1 and CDR2 (germline): GTSNPN, SVGIG (reference sequence). The CDR3 spans 14 residues. The J segment lost 4 bases and the V segment lost 0 bases, leaving 5 bases of the junction unmatched. Written as DNA, the CDR3 is TGTGCCTGGAGTGTCCGACAGGGCGGCACTGAAGCTTTCTTT. Translating gives CAWSVRQGGTEAFF.

This clonotype was counted many times. This chain joins TRBV6-5 and TRBJ1-2; D call uncertain. The CDR3 has 14 residues. Trimming stripped 3 bases from V and 2 bases from J, with 10 bases between. CDR1 and CDR2 (germline): MNHEY, SVGAGI. CDR3 sequence (DNA): TGTGCCAGCAGTTATAGGGATTCGAACTATGGCTACACCTTC. This encodes CASSYRDSNYGYTF.

This clonotype was counted ten times or more. The genes are TRBV28 and TRBJ2-7; 10 nucleotides match TRBD2. This CDR3 comprises 19 residues. From germline, CDR1 is MDHEN and CDR2 SYDVKM. J lost 6 bases, V lost 8 bases, and 25 bases had no gene match. In DNA form, the CDR3 reads TGTGCCAGCTGTCGGGTCCGGACACTAGCGGGACAAGTCTGGGGCGAGCAGTACTTC. Translated, it gives CASCRVRTLAGQVWGEQYF.

The chain employs TRBV6-1 and TRBJ1-1; D is undetermined. The CDR3 consists of 14 residues. Germline values: CDR1 MNHNS, CDR2 SASEGT. V was trimmed by 7 bases and J by 7 bases, leaving 19 bases between them. CDR3 nucleotide sequence: TGTGCCAGCAATCTCGGGCCCCGTCGGATTGAAGCTTTCTTT. It is translated as CASNLGPRRIEAFF.

This clonotype was seen ten or more times. The chain is built from TRBV2 and TRBJ2-7, with 9 bases fitting TRBD2. Germline values: CDR1 SNHLY, CDR2 FYNNEI. Trimming removed 7 bases from V and 3 bases from J; junction bases left unmatched: 10. The CDR3 loop spans 15 amino acids. CDR3 protein: CASNPGRGGLYEQYF. CDR3 sequence (DNA): TGTGCCAGCAACCCAGGGCGGGGGGGCCTCTACGAGCAGTACTTC.

The chain recombines TRBV7-3 with TRBJ1-6; 11 nucleotides match TRBD1. The CDR3 length is 18 residues. Germline trimming cut 5 bases from V and 6 bases from J; bases unmatched to any gene: 12. CDR1 SGHTA and CDR2 FQGTGA come from the germline V gene. CDR3 sequence (DNA): TGTGCCAGCAGCCGGACAGGGGGCGTGGGGGGAGGTAATTCACCCCTCCACTTT. This translates into CASSRTGGVGGGNSPLHF. The whole variable domain, filled in from reference TRBV7-3 and TRBJ1-6, reads GAGVSQTPSNKVTEKGKYVELRCDPISGHTALYWYRQSLGQGPEFLIYFQGTGAADDSGLPNDRFFAVRPEGSVSTLKIQRTERGDSAVYLCASSRTGGVGGGNSPLHFGNGTRLTVT.

This rearrangement joins TRBV25-1 to TRBJ2-2; D uncertain. CDR1 and CDR2 (germline): MGHDK, SYGVNS. V lost 7 bases, J lost 1 base, and 7 bases lay in between. CDR3 length equals 13 residues. CDR3 protein: CASIDGNTGELFF. As DNA, the CDR3 is TGTGCCAGCATTGACGGGAACACCGGGGAGCTGTTTTTT.

This clonotype was detected ten times or more. The chain recombines TRBV6-2 or TRBV6-3 with TRBJ2-4; 10 nucleotides line up with TRBD1. Unmatched junction bases numbered 2, after V lost 5 bases and J lost 4 bases. This CDR3 spans 14 amino acids. Germline lookup yields CDR1 MNHEY and CDR2 SVGEGT. CDR3 nucleotide sequence: TGTGCCAGCAGTGGACAGGGGGTGAAAAACATTCAGTACTTC. It translates to CASSGQGVKNIQYF.

Ten or more counts support this clonotype. The chain recombines TRBV28 with TRBJ1-1; tentatively, D is TRBD1 (5 bases). The V gene's germline CDR1 is MDHEN and CDR2 SYDVKM. V dropped 6 bases and J dropped 3 bases, with 17 bases sitting between them. The CDR3 spans 15 residues. The chain's CDR3 is CASSPIHLGDTEAFF. CDR3 sequence (DNA): TGTGCCAGCAGCCCCATCCACCTGGGGGACACTGAAGCTTTCTTT.

The gene calls are TRBV2 and TRBJ2-7; 8 bases are shared with TRBD1. The CDR3 spans 14 residues. CDR1 and CDR2 (germline): SNHLY, FYNNEI. J lost 0 bases, V lost 8 bases, and 6 bases had no gene match. The CDR3 DNA follows: TGTGCCAGCGTAGACAGGGGCTCCTCCTACGAGCAGTACTTC. As protein: CASVDRGSSYEQYF. Filled out from reference TRBV2 and TRBJ2-7, the complete variable domain reads EPEVTQTPSHQVTQMGQEVILRCVPISNHLYFYWYRQILGQKVEFLVSFYNNEISEKSEIFDDQFSVERPDGSNFTLKIRSTKLEDSAMYFCASVDRGSSYEQYFGPGTRLTVT.

This clonotype was seen many times. Germline is not matched at one junction end, which may reflect a read error. For the CDR3, the DNA is TGCGCCAGCGGCTTGAAGGGGAACACCGGGGAGCTGTTTTTT. Its protein is CASGLKGNTGELFF. The V and J genes are TRBV5-1 and TRBJ2-2; D unclear. Germline V lookup: CDR1 SGHRS, CDR2 YFSETQ. CDR3 size: 14 residues.

This clonotype was found many times. This chain uses TRBV11-2 with TRBJ2-7; the match to TRBD2 covers 11 bases. The germline CDR1 and CDR2 sequences are SGHAT and FQNNGV. The CDR3 length is 16 residues. Trimming removed 1 base from V and 2 bases from J; junction bases left unmatched: 4. CDR3 DNA: TGTGCCAGCAGCTTAGTATCGACTAGCGGGACCTACGAGCAGTACTTC. Translated: CASSLVSTSGTYEQYF.

This clonotype was found many times. At one end the junction does not follow the germline gene, possibly because of a read error. This chain connects TRBV15 to TRBJ2-2, with D perhaps TRBD1 (6 bases). Germline V gives CDR1 LNHNV, CDR2 YYDKDF (reference sequence). The CDR3 totals 16 residues. The CDR3 nucleotides read TGTGCCACCGGCAGTGGGGACATATCGAACACCGGGGAGCTGTTTTTT. Translating it yields CATGSGDISNTGELFF.

The chain recombines TRBV12-5 with TRBJ2-5, with no clear D. V was pared by 5 bases and J by 3 bases, with 10 bases between. From germline, CDR1 is LGHNT and CDR2 FRNRAP. The CDR3 is 13 amino acids. In nucleotides, the CDR3 is TGTGCTAGTGGTCGAGACTCCAAAGAGACCCAGTACTTC. Translation gives CASGRDSKETQYF.